This T cell receptor (beta chain) was obtained from a study of cytotoxic CD8 clonotypes in ibrutinib-treated CLL. Overall study context: Response was recorded as partial in 24 patients and complete in 2; at median roughly 63 months, roughly 15 remained remitted and some 12 had progressed. Investigators collected response samples after a median approximately twelve months of treatment, range 6 to 36.

Sequencing was designed to attain a depth spanning 1 in 200,000 to 1 in 1 million T cells. The repertoire was sequenced with immunoSEQ multiplex PCR; TCRdb's copy has only in-frame clones and lacks some. Among roughly 36,000 clones, approximately 69% were seen once, and the ten largest hold 25% to 35%. Germline V CDR1 and CDR2: SGHDT, YYEEEE. This CDR3 is built from 14 residues. The V gene lost 1 base and the J gene lost 0 bases, with 5 bases spanning the gap. Remarks on this clone: Antigen: not known.

Study results and limitations: The study found public clonotypes uncommon, contracting or stable on treatment.

The material was PBMCs, obtained before ibrutinib treatment. The chain couples TRBV5-6 to TRBJ1-5; D unresolved. The receptor was isolated from a human donor with chronic lymphocytic leukemia. The chain's CDR3 is CASSLKGSNQPQHF. The CDR3 DNA sequence: TGTGCCAGCAGCTTGAAGGGTAGCAATCAGCCCCAGCATTTT.